The 9 T cell receptor beta chains reported below all come from one sample, sequenced in a study of cytomegalovirus exposure and HLA in healthy donors. Use of 60 Vbeta and 13 Jbeta primers characterized the PCR. This table comes from immunoSEQ multiplex PCR, and its TCRdb copy is limited to in-frame clones, with some not included. The sample contains about 180,000 clones, roughly 70% of which appear only once. Sequencing was done on a sample of PBMCs. These receptors all come from a male donor in good health and CMV-seronegative.

V usage is TRBV5-1 and J usage is TRBJ1-5; 9 bases are shared with TRBD1. Germline values: CDR1 SGHRS, CDR2 YFSETQ. CDR3 size: 16 residues. J gave up 7 bases and V 0 bases, and 8 bases lay outside the gene matches. The CDR3 loop is CASSLDGTGLGQPQHF. In DNA, the CDR3 is TGCGCCAGCAGCTTGGATGGGACAGGGTTAGGGCAGCCCCAGCATTTT.

This clone has just one count. V usage is TRBV11-2 and J usage is TRBJ1-2; 8 nucleotides align to TRBD1. The CDR3 runs to 16 residues. The J segment lost 3 bases and the V segment lost 4 bases, leaving 10 bases of the junction unmatched. CDR1 and CDR2 from the germline V gene are SGHAT and FQNNGV. In DNA, the CDR3 is TGTGCCAGCAGCTCCGCGACAGGGGCCTTATACTATGGCTACACCTTC. Its translation is CASSSATGALYYGYTF.

This clone appeared a single time. The chain combines TRBV14 with TRBJ2-1; 7 nucleotides match TRBD2. Germline V gene lookup returns CDR1 SGHDN and CDR2 FVKESK. CDR3 length: 15 residues. The trim removed 4 bases at V and 5 bases at J, leaving 8 bases unmatched. The CDR3 coding sequence is TGTGCCAGCAGCCGACTCGGGACTACCCACAATGAGCAGTTCTTC. Protein product: CASSRLGTTHNEQFF.

J is TRBJ1-1 and V is TRBV7-3; TRBD1 matches at 10 bases. Germline assignment: CDR1 SGHTA and CDR2 FQGTGA. Germline trimming cut 5 bases from V and 11 bases from J; bases unmatched to any gene: 8. CDR3 length: 13 amino acids. CDR3 amino acids: CASSQGQGQSAFF. For the CDR3, the DNA is TGTGCCAGCAGCCAGGGACAGGGGCAGTCGGCTTTCTTT.

The V gene is TRBV9, the J gene TRBJ1-2; D might be TRBD1 (5 bases). The V end lost 0 bases, the J end lost 0 bases, and 9 bases lay between the germline ends. The CDR3 totals 15 residues. Germline loops: CDR1 SGDLS, CDR2 YYNGEE. The CDR3 protein is CASSVVGTSNYGYTF. The CDR3 DNA is TGTGCCAGCAGCGTAGTGGGGACTTCTAACTATGGCTACACCTTC.

The chain employs TRBV30 and TRBJ1-4; 9 bases agree with TRBD1. Germline CDR1 reads GTSNPN; CDR2 reads SVGIG (reference sequence). V was clipped by 2 bases and J by 10 bases; unmatched bases: 8. The CDR3 is 14 amino acids. CDR3 nucleotides: TGTGCCTGGAGTTACCGGGACAGGGTAACAAAACTGTTTTTT. This codes for CAWSYRDRVTKLFF.

Comments on this clone: Germline is not matched at one junction end, which may reflect a read error. The chain combines TRBV5-4 with TRBJ1-3; D uncertain. CDR1 is SGHNT and CDR2 is YYREEE in the germline V gene (reference sequence). This CDR3 is built from 16 residues. This CDR3 is CASSDSRLSSGNTVYF. CDR3 in DNA: TGTGCCAGCAGCGATTCTAGACTGAGCTCTGGAAACACCGTATATTTT.

The genes are TRBV19 and TRBJ2-1; 7 bases line up with TRBD1. J was trimmed by 7 bases and V by 6 bases; bases with no gene match: 3. The CDR3 is 12 residues long. Germline lookup yields CDR1 LNHDA and CDR2 SQIVND (reference sequence). The CDR3 region is CASRTGRNEQFF. In nucleotides, the CDR3 is TGTGCCAGTAGGACAGGGCGGAATGAGCAGTTCTTC.

The V gene is TRBV7-2, the J gene TRBJ2-7; 7 nucleotides line up with TRBD2. V lost 3 bases, J lost 6 bases, and 5 bases stayed unmatched. The CDR3 extends over 13 amino acids. Germline loops: CDR1 SGHTA, CDR2 FQGNSA. CDR3 sequence reads: CASSLGGWGEQYF. CDR3 nucleotide sequence: TGTGCCAGCAGCTTGGGAGGGTGGGGCGAGCAGTACTTC.